This entry lists 32 T cell receptor beta chains sequenced from one sample in a study of T cell repertoires in cytomegalovirus infection. TCRdb passed the reads through MiXCR, listing each CDR3 protein once. The table includes 350,000 to 550,000 distinct CDR3 sequences, 30% to 40% detected once. The sample comprised PBMCs. These receptors originate from a human donor in good health (CMV status not recorded). Some clones in this sample may be carry-over from other donors' samples.

This chain uses TRBV7-7 with TRBJ2-1; TRBD2 matches 9 bases. The CDR3 spans 15 residues. Germline-derived CDR1 and CDR2 are SSHAT and FNYEAQ (reference sequence). The V segment lost 5 bases and the J segment 6 bases; nucleotides outside the gene matches: 8. CDR3 residues: CASSPRAGGLNEQFF. DNA for the CDR3: TGTGCCAGCAGCCCACGGGCGGGGGGGCTCAATGAGCAGTTCTTC.

This clonotype has more than one count but fewer than ten. As DNA, the CDR3 is TGTGCCAGCAGCCTACAGAGCGCTTCTAGCACAGATACGCAGTATTTT. This sequence encodes CASSLQSASSTDTQYF. This chain uses TRBV12-3 or TRBV12-4 with TRBJ2-3; the D is unclear. This CDR3 spans 16 amino acids. The V gene lost 6 bases and the J gene lost 0 bases, with 16 bases spanning the gap.

This clonotype was found a few times. The rearrangement uses TRBV6-1 and TRBJ1-6; 11 nucleotides align to TRBD1. The germline V gene has CDR1 MNHNS and CDR2 SASEGT. The J segment lost 5 bases and the V segment lost 8 bases, leaving 11 bases of the junction unmatched. The CDR3 runs 17 residues. DNA for the CDR3: TGTGCCAGCGCCGGACAGGGGGCTACGGTTAATAATTCACCCCTCCACTTT. Residues: CASAGQGATVNNSPLHF.

J is TRBJ1-1 and V is TRBV6-6, with TRBD1 matching 7 bases. Germline CDR1 MNHNY, CDR2 SVGAGI (reference sequence). V was clipped by 7 bases and J by 1 base; unmatched bases: 12. The CDR3 is 16 residues long. For the CDR3, the DNA is TGTGCCAGCACGTTCATCGGGGGGACAGCGAACACTGAAGCTTTCTTT. Its translation: CASTFIGGTANTEAFF.

This clonotype was detected only a few times. The CDR3 nucleotides are TGTGCCATCAAACCGACTAGCGGGGGGCCCACCGCAGATACGCAGTATTTT. This gives the protein CAIKPTSGGPTADTQYF. The chain links TRBV10-3 to TRBJ2-3; TRBD2 agrees at 13 bases. This CDR3 region has 17 residues. Trimming cost V 7 bases and J 4 bases; bases outside gene matches: 11. Germline V CDR1 and CDR2: ENHRY, SYGVKD.

J is TRBJ1-1 and V is TRBV6-5, with D tentatively TRBD1 (6 bases). V was pared by 2 bases and J by 6 bases, with 13 bases between. Germline-derived CDR1 and CDR2 are MNHEY and SVGAGI. The CDR3 loop spans 14 amino acids. DNA of the CDR3: TGTGCCAGCAGTTACGGGGGCCCCTCGGCTGAAGCTTTCTTT. Its protein product is CASSYGGPSAEAFF.

The CDR3 DNA reads as TGTGCCAGCAGCTTACCAGCGTATGGAAACACCATATATTTT. It translates to CASSLPAYGNTIYF. V usage is TRBV11-2 and J usage is TRBJ1-3; D unclear. This CDR3 spans 14 amino acids. The germline V and J ends were trimmed by 2 bases and 3 bases, with 8 bases remaining between them. Germline V gene data show CDR1 as SGHAT and CDR2 as FQNNGV. The entire variable domain, with the rest obtained from reference TRBV11-2 and TRBJ1-3, is as follows: EAGVAQSPRYKIIEKRQSVAFWCNPISGHATLYWYQQILGQGPKLLIQFQNNGVVDDSQLPKDRFSAERLKGVDSTLKIQPAKLEDSAVYLCASSLPAYGNTIYFGEGSWLTVV.

In this sample, this clonotype turned up a few times. The V call is TRBV4-1, the J call TRBJ2-7; D perhaps matches TRBD2 (5 bases). Between the trimmed V and J ends, which lost 0 bases and 6 bases, there was a span of 15 bases. CDR1 is MGHRA and CDR2 is YSYEKL in the germline V gene. The CDR3 sequence is 15 residues long. The CDR3 sequence is CASSQDDLDGLEQYF. The CDR3 DNA reads as TGCGCCAGCAGCCAAGACGACCTCGACGGACTCGAGCAGTACTTC.

The chain carries TRBV4-1 and TRBJ1-1; 9 nucleotides line up with TRBD1. Looked up from germline, CDR1 is MGHRA and CDR2 is YSYEKL. V lost 0 bases and J lost 8; bases outside the gene matches: 13. The CDR3 runs 17 residues. This CDR3 is CASSQEVGNTGGWEAFF. In nucleotides, the CDR3 is TGCGCCAGCAGCCAAGAGGTTGGAAACACAGGGGGCTGGGAAGCTTTCTTT.

This clonotype is a singleton in its sample. J is TRBJ1-3 and V is TRBV3-1; maybe TRBD1 (5 bases). The CDR3 consists of 14 residues. Trimming pared 1 base from V and 6 bases from J, leaving 10 bases between. Germline V CDR1 and CDR2: LGHDT, YNNKEL (reference sequence). The CDR3 sequence: CASSQVDTQNTIYF. CDR3 coding DNA: TGTGCCAGCAGCCAAGTGGACACCCAAAACACCATATATTTT.

V usage is TRBV7-9 and J usage is TRBJ1-5, with 8 bases that match TRBD1. The CDR3 is 15 residues long. Germline V gives CDR1 SEHNR, CDR2 FQNEAQ (reference sequence). V trimming: 5 bases; J trimming: 7 bases; junction bases outside the gene matches: 10. In nucleotides, the CDR3 is TGTGCCAGCAGCCATTCGACAGGGGTCGGGCAGCCCCAGCATTTT. This translates into CASSHSTGVGQPQHF.

At least ten counts were recorded for this clonotype. V is TRBV7-6 and J is TRBJ2-3, with D possibly being TRBD2 (6 bases). The CDR3 is 16 amino acids. The V gene lost 3 bases and the J gene lost 1 base, with 14 bases spanning the gap. Germline V gives CDR1 SGHVS, CDR2 FNYEAQ. CDR3: CASSLGGLTRTDTQYF. CDR3 bases: TGTGCCAGCAGCTTGGGGGGTTTGACTCGCACAGATACGCAGTATTTT. Full variable domain (outside the CDR3, taken from reference TRBV7-6 and TRBJ2-3): GAGVSQSPRYKVTKRGQDVALRCDPISGHVSLYWYRQALGQGPEFLTYFNYEAQQDKSGLPNDRFSAERPEGSISTLTIQRTEQRDSAMYRCASSLGGLTRTDTQYFGPGTRLTVL.

Concerning this clonotype: A much larger clone is a single base away; this may be a read error. The chain couples TRBV6-5 to TRBJ2-1, with a possible D match to TRBD1 (6 bases). This CDR3 is built from 14 residues. Germline V gene data show CDR1 as MNHEY and CDR2 as SVGAGI. Trimming took 5 bases from V and 12 from J, leaving 20 bases between them. The CDR3 DNA is TGTGCCAGCAGTAACGTCCCGGGACATGCTGTGCAGTTCTTC. Residues: CASSNVPGHAVQFF.

This clonotype was counted only a few times. This chain uses TRBV7-2 with TRBJ2-1; D is possibly TRBD1 (6 bases). V gave up 5 bases and J gave up 8 bases, with 10 bases separating them. Germline values: CDR1 SGHTA, CDR2 FQGNSA. CDR3 length: 12 residues. In nucleotides, the CDR3 is TGTGCCAGCAGCGCTCACAGGGATGAGCAGTTCTTC. Its translation: CASSAHRDEQFF.

The chain uses TRBV15 and TRBJ2-3; tentatively, D is TRBD2 (5 bases). From germline, CDR1 is LNHNV and CDR2 YYDKDF (reference sequence). V gave up 2 bases and J gave up 5 bases, with 14 bases separating them. The CDR3 runs 15 residues. The CDR3, as DNA: TGTGCCACCAGCAGAAACCGGAGGACTGGAGATACGCAGTATTTT. This gives the protein CATSRNRRTGDTQYF.

The chain uses TRBV6-6 and TRBJ2-7; possibly TRBD1 for D (5 bases). There are 15 residues in the CDR3. Germline V gene lookup returns CDR1 MNHNY and CDR2 SVGAGI (reference sequence). Trimming cost V 7 bases and J 4 bases, with 20 bases left between them. In nucleotides, the CDR3 is TGTGCCAGCACCGCCGTGGGTCAGGGCGTATACGAGCAGTACTTC. It yields the protein CASTAVGQGVYEQYF.

Points on this clonotype: A read error is possible here, since a much larger clone lies one base away. This likely comes from a read error, as the CDR3 has no conserved phenylalanine or tryptophan at its end. V and J are TRBV12-3 or TRBV12-4 and TRBJ1-2; D is ambiguous. The CDR3 has 13 amino acids. Deletions cut 3 bases from V and 4 bases from J, with 9 bases between. CDR3 coding DNA: TGTGCCAGCAGTTTTTCTGGCGTCTATGGCTACACCTTA. Translating gives CASSFSGVYGYTL.

This clonotype showed up just a few times. This chain joins TRBV7-2 and TRBJ1-1; the D is unclear. The germline gives CDR1 SGHTA, CDR2 FQGNSA. This CDR3 is built from 13 residues. Trimming removed 3 bases from V and 11 bases from J, with 16 bases in between. The CDR3 region has the DNA TGTGCCAGCAGCTTCCGGACGAGTATGGAGGCTTTCTTT. It yields the protein CASSFRTSMEAFF.

This chain joins TRBV12-3 or TRBV12-4 and TRBJ2-1, with 7 positions matching TRBD1. Trimming at V came to 5 bases and at J to 8 bases, leaving 12 bases not matched to a gene. The CDR3 runs to 15 residues. Here the CDR3 DNA reads TGTGCCAGCAGTGAAGGGACAGCGACTATGGATGAGCAGTTCTTC. It specifies CASSEGTATMDEQFF.

The chain uses TRBV20-1 and TRBJ2-5, with 10 nucleotides matching TRBD2. The ends lost 6 bases at V and 6 bases at J; junction bases unmatched: 7. The CDR3 consists of 13 residues. CDR1 and CDR2 (germline): DFQATT, SNEGSKA (reference sequence). The CDR3 DNA sequence: TGCAGTGCACCTACTAGCGGGGAAAAGACCCAGTACTTC. It is translated as CSAPTSGEKTQYF.

As to this clonotype: As the CDR3 is not closed by the conserved phenylalanine or tryptophan, this likely results from a read error. This chain links TRBV12-3 or TRBV12-4 with TRBJ2-1, with 10 bases that match TRBD2. V shed 6 bases and J 7 bases; nucleotides not matched to a gene: 6. CDR3 length: 14 amino acids. CDR3 sequence: CASRTLAGWNEQFL. The CDR3 DNA reads TGTGCCAGCAGAACACTAGCGGGGTGGAATGAGCAGTTCTTA.

As regards this clonotype: A much larger clone lies a single base off, so this may be a read error. The chain uses TRBV7-2 and TRBJ1-1; D perhaps matches TRBD1 (6 bases). The germline gives CDR1 SGHTA, CDR2 FQGNSA. V was pared by 5 bases and J by 1 base, with 14 bases between. This CDR3 has 15 residues. The DNA for the CDR3 is TGTGCCAGCAGCGTAGAGGTGACAGGGAACACTGAAGCTTTCTTT. It is translated as CASSVEVTGNTEAFF.

This clonotype was seen only a few times. The chain links TRBV4-1 to TRBJ1-6; TRBD1 is a possible D gene (5 bases). Germline V gene sequence: CDR1 MGHRA, CDR2 YSYEKL. Trimming removed 1 base from V and 7 bases from J, with 17 bases in between. This CDR3 contains 17 residues. The CDR3 reads CASSQGPRGRANSPLHF. CDR3 coding DNA: TGCGCCAGCAGCCAAGGCCCCCGGGGCAGGGCCAATTCACCCCTCCACTTT.

The chain couples TRBV6-5 to TRBJ1-6, with TRBD1 as a possible D gene (5 bases). This CDR3 region has 15 residues. Germline assignment: CDR1 MNHEY and CDR2 SVGAGI. V was clipped by 2 bases and J by 1 base, with 6 bases between them. For the CDR3, the DNA is TGTGCCAGCAGTTACGACAGATCCTATAATTCACCCCTCCACTTT. Translation: CASSYDRSYNSPLHF.

The chain joins TRBV7-9 to TRBJ1-2; 8 bases line up with TRBD1. CDR1 and CDR2 from the germline V gene are SEHNR and FQNEAQ (reference sequence). The V gene end was trimmed by 5 bases and the J gene end by 8 bases; junction bases not matched to a gene: 4. This CDR3 has 12 residues. CDR3 protein: CASSPRTGGYTF. The DNA for the CDR3 is TGTGCCAGCAGCCCAAGGACAGGGGGCTACACCTTC.

V and J are TRBV20-1 and TRBJ1-3, with 10 bases matching TRBD1. The germline gives CDR1 DFQATT, CDR2 SNEGSKA (reference sequence). V was pared by 5 bases and J by 0 bases, with 1 base of the junction left unmatched. This CDR3 has 14 amino acids. The CDR3 region is CSAGDRGSGNTIYF. The CDR3 coding sequence is TGCAGTGCTGGGGACAGGGGCTCTGGAAACACCATATATTTT.

This chain joins TRBV10-3 and TRBJ1-6; no firm D call. The CDR3 consists of 12 residues. In germline, CDR1 is ENHRY, CDR2 SYGVKD. V lost 7 bases, J lost 10 bases, and 11 bases lay in between. This CDR3 reads CAIKGSQSPLHF. CDR3 in DNA: TGTGCCATCAAAGGGTCCCAATCACCCCTCCACTTT.

This chain joins TRBV28 and TRBJ1-3; D gene unclear. V lost 6 bases and J 2 bases, leaving 11 bases between the germline ends. From germline, CDR1 is MDHEN and CDR2 SYDVKM. This CDR3 region has 14 residues. This CDR3 reads CASRTTGAGNTIYF. The CDR3 coding sequence is TGTGCCAGCAGAACCACCGGGGCTGGAAACACCATATATTTT.

This chain joins TRBV29-1 and TRBJ1-5, with 8 bases lining up with TRBD1. The CDR3 has 12 residues. J was trimmed by 14 bases and V by 0 bases; bases with no gene match: 6. Germline V gives CDR1 SQVTM, CDR2 ANQGSEA. CDR3 protein: CSVEDHNRGKHF. CDR3 sequence (DNA): TGCAGCGTTGAAGATCATAACAGGGGGAAGCATTTT.

There are a few counts of this clonotype. The chain combines TRBV4-1 with TRBJ2-1, with 13 bases matching TRBD2. This CDR3 spans 17 amino acids. V gave up 0 bases and J gave up 7 bases; unmatched junction bases: 6. The germline V gene has CDR1 MGHRA and CDR2 YSYEKL. The DNA of the CDR3 is TGCGCCAGCAGCCAAGATCGGACTAGCGGGGGACTAAATGAGCAGTTCTTC. This gives the protein CASSQDRTSGGLNEQFF.

This clonotype has a handful of counts. V gene TRBV11-2 combines with J gene TRBJ2-7; either TRBD1 or TRBD2 may supply D (5 bases each). Germline-derived CDR1 and CDR2 are SGHAT and FQNNGV. Trimming removed 3 bases from V and 2 bases from J, with 20 bases in between. CDR3 length: 17 amino acids. The CDR3 DNA is TGTGCCAGCAGCTTCCCGGCCGGAGGACATCCCACCTACGAGCAGTACTTC. Translation gives CASSFPAGGHPTYEQYF.

As for this clonotype: The final CDR3 position lacks the conserved phenylalanine or tryptophan, pointing to a likely read error. The limits of the CDR3 on the DNA are not certain, so only TCRdb's listed CDR3 is given. V and J are TRBV6-4 and TRBJ2-2; TRBD2 reflects the table's D call only, with no check against the DNA. The CDR3 length is 16 residues, termini included. Germline CDR1 is MRHNA and CDR2 is SNTAGT. This CDR3 is CASREAGGEETGEMFL.